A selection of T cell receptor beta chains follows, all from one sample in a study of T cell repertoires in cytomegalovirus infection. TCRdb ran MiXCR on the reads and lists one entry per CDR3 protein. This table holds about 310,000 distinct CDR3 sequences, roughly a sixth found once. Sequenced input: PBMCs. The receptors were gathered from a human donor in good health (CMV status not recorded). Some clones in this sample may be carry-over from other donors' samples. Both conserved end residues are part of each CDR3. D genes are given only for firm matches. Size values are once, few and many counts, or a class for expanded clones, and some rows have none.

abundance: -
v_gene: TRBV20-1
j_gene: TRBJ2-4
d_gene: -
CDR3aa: CSARDRPVAKNIQYF

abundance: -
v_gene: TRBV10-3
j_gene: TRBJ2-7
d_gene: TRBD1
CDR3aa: CAISSDRENYEQYF

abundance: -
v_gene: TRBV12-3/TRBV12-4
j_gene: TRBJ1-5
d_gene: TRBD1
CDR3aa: CASPRGDRATYSNQPQHF

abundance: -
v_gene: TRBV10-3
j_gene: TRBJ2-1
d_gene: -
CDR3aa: CAIGGGLDEQFF

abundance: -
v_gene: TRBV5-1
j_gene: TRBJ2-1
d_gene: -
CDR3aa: CASSPSAVAFNEQFF

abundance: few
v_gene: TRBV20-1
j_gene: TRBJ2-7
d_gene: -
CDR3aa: CSASPDIRYEQYF

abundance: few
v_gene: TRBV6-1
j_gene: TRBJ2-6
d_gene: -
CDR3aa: CASEQGSTGANVLTF

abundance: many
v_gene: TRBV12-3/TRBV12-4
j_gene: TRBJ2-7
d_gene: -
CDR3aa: CASSFGAGLAYEQYF

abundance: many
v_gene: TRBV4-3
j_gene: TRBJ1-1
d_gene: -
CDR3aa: CASSQERAWDTEAFF

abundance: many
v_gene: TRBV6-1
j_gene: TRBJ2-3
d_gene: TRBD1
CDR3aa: CASKRQGNTDTQYF

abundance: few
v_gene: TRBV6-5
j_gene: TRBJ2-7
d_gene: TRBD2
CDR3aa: CASRAGGNGYEQYF

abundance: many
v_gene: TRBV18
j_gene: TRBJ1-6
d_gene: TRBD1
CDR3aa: CASSFRQGPEIILHF

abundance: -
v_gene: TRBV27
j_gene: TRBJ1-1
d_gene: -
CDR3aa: CASSFLERGRTEAFF

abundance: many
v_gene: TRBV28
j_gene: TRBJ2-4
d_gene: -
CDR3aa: CASSRAVEGNIQYF

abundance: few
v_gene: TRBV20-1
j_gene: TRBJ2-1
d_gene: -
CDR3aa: CSATRRDTSRNEQFF

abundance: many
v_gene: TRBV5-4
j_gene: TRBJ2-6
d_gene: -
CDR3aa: CASSSNTGTPASGANVLTF

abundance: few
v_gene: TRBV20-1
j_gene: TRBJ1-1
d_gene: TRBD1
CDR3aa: CSAREAGGKTEAFF

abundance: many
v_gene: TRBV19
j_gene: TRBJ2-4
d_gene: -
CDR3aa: CASIHRGGKNIQYF

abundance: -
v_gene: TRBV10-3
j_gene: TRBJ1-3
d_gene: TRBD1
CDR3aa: CAISLDRSSGNTIYF

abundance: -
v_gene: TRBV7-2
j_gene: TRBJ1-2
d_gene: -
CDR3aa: CASSLTPGTWDYGYTF

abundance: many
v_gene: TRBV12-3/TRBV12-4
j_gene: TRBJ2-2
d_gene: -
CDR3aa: CASSLGGAGTGELFF

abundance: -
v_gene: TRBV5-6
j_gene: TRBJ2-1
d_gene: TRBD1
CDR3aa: CASTLVGTGNNEQFF

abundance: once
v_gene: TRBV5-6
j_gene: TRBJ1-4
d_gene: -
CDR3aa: CASSSLEAANEKLFF

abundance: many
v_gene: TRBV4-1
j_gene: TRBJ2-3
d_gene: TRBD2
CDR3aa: CASSQVAGAGVTDTQYF

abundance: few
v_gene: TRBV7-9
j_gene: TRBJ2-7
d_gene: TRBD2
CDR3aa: CASSLGGGNEQYF

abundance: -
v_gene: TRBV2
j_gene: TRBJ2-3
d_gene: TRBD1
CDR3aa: CASSLQTRGTDTQYF

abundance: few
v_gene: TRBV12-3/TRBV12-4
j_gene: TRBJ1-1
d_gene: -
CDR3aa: CASSLGGPPSSSTEAFF

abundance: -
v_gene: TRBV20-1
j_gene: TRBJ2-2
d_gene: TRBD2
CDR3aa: CSARDRLAGTNTGELFF

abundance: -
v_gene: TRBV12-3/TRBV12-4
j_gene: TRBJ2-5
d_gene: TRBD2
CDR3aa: CASSWTSGGRGETQYF

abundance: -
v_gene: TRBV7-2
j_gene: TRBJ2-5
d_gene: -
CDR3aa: CASSLVPGNQETQYF

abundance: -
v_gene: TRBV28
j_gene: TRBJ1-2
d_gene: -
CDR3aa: CAIKTQGNYGYTF

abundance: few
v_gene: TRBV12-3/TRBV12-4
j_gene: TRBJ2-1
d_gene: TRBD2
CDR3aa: CASSLSSGGEKNEQFF